A single sample is the source of the 13 T cell receptor beta chains below, sequenced in a study of beta chain features in type 1 diabetes (dated by TCRdb to about 2018). The library came from the immunoSEQ multiplex PCR assay. The entire amount of isolated RNA was reverse transcribed using the High Capacity cDNA Reverse Transcription Kit, so the sequenced TCRB transcripts were expressed ones. Sourced from immuneACCESS, this table was stored by TCRdb with only in-frame sequences that have V and J called. A share of the clones is absent; for the studies checked, an unresolved V gene accounts for under half, and the remainder has no known explanation. This sample is represented by around 430,000 clones; about 32% of them were singletons. 0.06% to 0.07% of the sample is taken by the ten largest. Sequenced sample: naive CD4+ T cells from blood. In the paper's terms, the cell subset or site label means: true naive CD4+ T cells. All receptors come from a man younger than 35 in good health.

The chain has TRBV30 and TRBJ1-1; D is possibly TRBD1 (5 bases). The V gene's germline CDR1 is GTSNPN and CDR2 SVGIG (reference sequence). V dropped 2 bases and J dropped 2 bases, with 6 bases sitting between them. This CDR3 contains 12 residues. The CDR3, as DNA: TGTGCCTGGAGTAGGGACAACACTGAAGCTTTCTTT. This translates into CAWSRDNTEAFF.

The rearrangement joins TRBV9 to TRBJ2-5, with D hard to call. From germline, CDR1 is SGDLS and CDR2 YYNGEE. The V and J ends lost 0 bases and 1 base respectively, with 10 bases between them. This CDR3 contains 15 residues. For the CDR3, the DNA is TGTGCCAGCAGCGTAGCACCAGCTACCCAAGAGACCCAGTACTTC. It is translated as CASSVAPATQETQYF.

V and J are TRBV13 and TRBJ2-1, with a tentative D call TRBD2 (5 bases). The length of the CDR3 is 15 residues. With 6 bases removed from V and 8 bases from J, the gap between germline ends came to 20 bases. Germline V CDR1 and CDR2: PRHDT, FYEKMQ (reference sequence). The CDR3, as DNA: TGTGCCAGCAGTTTTGGGCCCCCCGGGGTAGATGAGCAGTTCTTC. Encoded protein: CASSFGPPGVDEQFF. Complete variable domain (other parts from reference TRBV13 and TRBJ2-1): AAGVIQSPRHLIKEKRETATLKCYPIPRHDTVYWYQQGPGQDPQFLISFYEKMQSDKGSIPDRFSAQQFSDYHSELNMSSLELGDSALYFCASSFGPPGVDEQFFGPGTRLTVL.

V gene TRBV30 combines with J gene TRBJ1-1; D gene uncertain. Germline V lookup: CDR1 GTSNPN, CDR2 SVGIG (reference sequence). The ends were cut back, 3 bases at V and 3 bases at J, with 5 bases in the middle. The CDR3 has 11 residues. The CDR3 DNA follows: TGTGCCTGGAGACAAGACACTGAAGCTTTCTTT. Its translation: CAWRQDTEAFF. The entire variable domain, with the rest obtained from reference TRBV30 and TRBJ1-1, is as follows: SQTIHQWPATLVQPVGSPLSLECTVEGTSNPNLYWYRQAAGRGLQLLFYSVGIGQISSEVPQNLSASRPQDRQFILSSKKLLLSDSGFYLCAWRQDTEAFFGQGTRLTVV.

In this sample, this clone turned up a few times. V gene TRBV28 combines with J gene TRBJ2-1, with 9 nucleotides matching TRBD2. CDR1 is MDHEN, CDR2 SYDVKM, per germline. The CDR3 has 16 amino acids. Trimming took 7 bases from V and 2 from J; bases not matched to a gene: 9. The CDR3 region is CASKTEAGGPYNEQFF. The CDR3 DNA is TGTGCCAGCAAGACCGAAGCGGGAGGTCCCTACAATGAGCAGTTCTTC. Drawing the rest from reference TRBV28 and TRBJ2-1, the complete variable domain is DVKVTQSSRYLVKRTGEKVFLECVQDMDHENMFWYRQDPGLGLRLIYFSYDVKMKEKGDIPEGYSVSREKKERFSLILESASTNQTSMYLCASKTEAGGPYNEQFFGPGTRLTVL.

There are a few counts of this clone. This chain connects TRBV14 to TRBJ2-1; TRBD1 agrees at 10 bases. The CDR3 has 14 amino acids. Germline CDR1 and CDR2: SGHDN and FVKESK. The V and J ends lost 5 bases and 9 bases, in that order; junction bases with no gene match: 7. CDR3 residues: CASSGQGVFGEQFF. The CDR3 DNA follows: TGTGCCAGCAGCGGACAGGGGGTATTTGGTGAGCAGTTCTTC.

This clone was seen more than once but under ten times. The gene calls are TRBV29-1 and TRBJ2-3; TRBD2 might be the D (5 bases). CDR3 length: 11 amino acids. Germline V lookup: CDR1 SQVTM, CDR2 ANQGSEA. Trimming removed 3 bases from V and 6 bases from J, with 7 bases in between. The CDR3 is CSVERVDTQYF. The DNA of the CDR3 is TGCAGCGTTGAGAGGGTGGATACGCAGTATTTT.

This chain joins TRBV28 and TRBJ1-5; D gene uncertain. Trimming pared 7 bases from V and 0 bases from J, leaving 4 bases between. The CDR3 loop spans 12 amino acids. The V gene's germline CDR1 is MDHEN and CDR2 SYDVKM. The CDR3 loop reads CASTVSNQPQHF. The CDR3 DNA sequence: TGTGCCAGCACAGTTAGCAATCAGCCCCAGCATTTT.

This clone was observed a few times. The V and J genes are TRBV7-6 and TRBJ2-3; D is uncertain. The germline V gene encodes CDR1 SGHVS and CDR2 FNYEAQ. With 1 base removed from V and 4 bases from J, the gap between germline ends came to 12 bases. This CDR3 contains 15 residues. The CDR3 coding sequence is TGTGCCAGCAGCTTAGGAAGGTTCCGGCCAGATACGCAGTATTTT. It yields the protein CASSLGRFRPDTQYF. Full variable domain (remainder filled in from reference TRBV7-6 and TRBJ2-3): GAGVSQSPRYKVTKRGQDVALRCDPISGHVSLYWYRQALGQGPEFLTYFNYEAQQDKSGLPNDRFSAERPEGSISTLTIQRTEQRDSAMYRCASSLGRFRPDTQYFGPGTRLTVL.

Only a few counts were recorded for this clone. V gene TRBV4-3 combines with J gene TRBJ2-1; D gene uncertain. The CDR3 extends over 15 amino acids. Germline values: CDR1 LGHNA, CDR2 YSLEER. V lost 1 base and J 2 bases, leaving 9 bases between the germline ends. The CDR3 coding sequence is TGCGCCAGCAGCCAAGGCCTAGATGCCTACAATGAGCAGTTCTTC. Its protein is CASSQGLDAYNEQFF.

This clone has a handful of counts. The chain links TRBV7-2 to TRBJ2-2; tentatively, D is TRBD1 (5 bases). V was clipped by 5 bases and J by 5 bases, with 12 bases between them. This CDR3 region has 14 residues. Looked up from germline, CDR1 is SGHTA and CDR2 is FQGNSA. The CDR3 bases are TGTGCCAGCAGCGCACGCCGACAGACCGGGGAGCTGTTTTTT. Translated, it gives CASSARRQTGELFF.

This clone was picked up a small number of times. The rearrangement links TRBV18 to TRBJ1-1; D uncertain. The germline gives CDR1 KGHSH, CDR2 LQKENI. CDR3 length equals 14 residues. The V and J ends lost 6 bases and 1 base respectively, with 12 bases between them. The CDR3 DNA follows: TGTGCCAGCTCGCCGGCCGGGTCGAACACTGAAGCTTTCTTT. Encoded protein: CASSPAGSNTEAFF.

This clone turned up a few times. This rearrangement joins TRBV7-2 to TRBJ2-1; D is undetermined. CDR1 SGHTA and CDR2 FQGNSA come from the germline V gene. CDR3 length: 13 residues. Between the trimmed V and J ends, which lost 2 bases and 4 bases, there was a span of 6 bases. The CDR3, as DNA: TGTGCCAGCAGCTTAACGAGATACAATGAGCAGTTCTTC. It yields the protein CASSLTRYNEQFF.